The 24 T cell receptor beta chains in this list originate from one sample, sequenced in a study of T cell clonotyping in hematopoietic cell transplantation. Only in-frame clones appear in the TCRdb table, and some are missing; sequencing was by immunoSEQ multiplex PCR. Of over 10,000 clones in the sample, 89% were seen once. The sequenced material came from peripheral blood mononuclear cells. Every receptor here comes from a human donor who either received an allogeneic hematopoietic cell transplant for a myeloid malignancy or was a related donor (not recorded which). Some clones in this sample may be carry-over from other donors' samples.

The chain carries TRBV7-2 and TRBJ2-1, with unresolved D. Trimming stripped 1 base from V and 8 bases from J, with 3 bases between. This CDR3 region has 11 residues. Germline-derived CDR1 and CDR2 are SGHTA and FQGNSA. The CDR3 protein is CASSLDYEQFF. The DNA of the CDR3 is TGTGCCAGCAGCTTAGACTATGAGCAGTTCTTC.

This clone turned up a few times. The V gene is TRBV5-8, the J gene TRBJ1-6, with D tentatively TRBD1 (5 bases). Trimming took 3 bases from V and 10 from J, leaving 14 bases between them. The CDR3 is made up of 14 amino acids. In germline, CDR1 is SGHTS, CDR2 YDEGEE. CDR3 in amino acids: CASSSGREESPLHF. The CDR3 DNA follows: TGTGCCAGCAGCTCCGGCAGGGAAGAATCACCCCTCCACTTT.

V gene TRBV5-6 combines with J gene TRBJ2-2; TRBD1 matches 10 bases. Per the germline V gene, CDR1 is SGHDT and CDR2 is YYEEEE. Trimming took 4 bases from V and 4 from J; bases not matched to a gene: 7. The CDR3 extends over 16 amino acids. CDR3 DNA: TGTGCCAGCAGCACAGAGACAGGGGGCGGCACCGGGGAGCTGTTTTTT. It is translated as CASSTETGGGTGELFF.

The chain joins TRBV7-9 to TRBJ1-2; TRBD1 might be the D (6 bases). Germline CDR1 SEHNR, CDR2 FQNEAQ (reference sequence). The CDR3 contains 16 residues. The V end was cut by 5 bases, the J end by 3 bases, with 19 bases between. The CDR3: CASSRIGQRVDYGYTF. The DNA for the CDR3 is TGTGCCAGCAGCCGAATAGGACAGCGGGTGGACTATGGCTACACCTTC.

The genes are TRBV6-1 and TRBJ1-2; TRBD1 is a possible D gene (6 bases). The CDR3 sequence is 14 residues long. V lost 7 bases, J lost 0 bases, and 12 bases lay in between. Germline loops: CDR1 MNHNS, CDR2 SASEGT. Here the CDR3 reads CASNRDNANYGYTF. CDR3 nucleotides: TGTGCCAGCAACAGGGACAACGCTAACTATGGCTACACCTTC.

The chain carries TRBV7-9 and TRBJ2-1; no clear D. The CDR3 has 11 amino acids. Germline V lookup: CDR1 SEHNR, CDR2 FQNEAQ (reference sequence). V lost 5 bases, J lost 7 bases, and 6 bases lay in between. CDR3 DNA sequence: TGTGCCAGCAGCGCCCAGAATGAGCAGTTCTTC. Translation: CASSAQNEQFF.

For this clone: A read error may account for a junction end that differs from germline. The CDR3 sequence is CASSSTTSGGYHEQFF. CDR3 nucleotides: TGTGCCAGCAGTTCAACGACTAGCGGGGGCTACCATGAGCAGTTCTTC. The rearrangement links TRBV6-6 to TRBJ2-1; 12 bases are a match to TRBD2. CDR3 length equals 16 residues. Germline assignment: CDR1 MNHNY and CDR2 SVGAGI (reference sequence).

The chain joins TRBV5-4 to TRBJ2-2; perhaps TRBD1 as D (5 bases). V was clipped by 3 bases and J by 4 bases, with 16 bases between them. Looked up from germline, CDR1 is SGHNT and CDR2 is YYREEE (reference sequence). CDR3 length: 16 residues. The DNA of the CDR3 is TGTGCCAGCAGCTCCGAAGTGTCAGGGATCACCGGGGAGCTGTTTTTT. Amino acids: CASSSEVSGITGELFF.

The rearrangement joins TRBV5-1 to TRBJ2-5, with 11 bases fitting TRBD1. The CDR3 covers 15 residues. Germline CDR1 is SGHRS and CDR2 is YFSETQ. V shed 3 bases and J 5 bases; nucleotides not matched to a gene: 6. The CDR3 nucleotides read TGCGCCAGCAGCTGGACAGGGGGCGAAGGGGAGACCCAGTACTTC. It yields the protein CASSWTGGEGETQYF.

This chain uses TRBV4-3 with TRBJ1-3, with TRBD1 matching over 7 bases. V was clipped by 4 bases and J by 4 bases; unmatched bases: 10. Germline CDR1 LGHNA, CDR2 YSLEER. The CDR3 loop spans 16 amino acids. The CDR3 here is CASSLEVTGSGNTIYF. The CDR3 DNA reads TGCGCCAGCAGCCTCGAGGTGACAGGGTCAGGAAACACCATATATTTT.

The chain recombines TRBV2 with TRBJ1-5, with TRBD1 matching over 7 bases. The CDR3 covers 14 residues. The V segment lost 5 bases and the J segment 6 bases; nucleotides outside the gene matches: 7. Germline-derived CDR1 and CDR2 are SNHLY and FYNNEI. In DNA, the CDR3 is TGTGCCAGCAGTTACAGGGGAAAAAGTCAGCCCCAGCATTTT. Residues: CASSYRGKSQPQHF.

This chain uses TRBV18 with TRBJ1-6, with a weak D call TRBD1 (5 bases). Trimming took 1 base from V and 7 from J, leaving 8 bases between them. CDR3 length equals 14 residues. CDR1 is KGHSH and CDR2 is LQKENI in the germline V gene. In DNA, the CDR3 is TGTGCCAGCTCACCACAGGGGAGCAATTCACCCCTCCACTTT. This gives the protein CASSPQGSNSPLHF.

The chain joins TRBV9 to TRBJ1-6; no firm D call. V was cut by 0 bases and J by 11 bases, with 12 bases left in between. The germline gives CDR1 SGDLS, CDR2 YYNGEE. The CDR3 runs to 14 residues. The CDR3 DNA is TGTGCCAGCAGCGTAGGAAGGGAAGTGACACCCCTCCACTTT. Its protein product is CASSVGREVTPLHF.

The V gene is TRBV2, the J gene TRBJ1-1; maybe TRBD1 (5 bases). Trimming took 1 base from V and 4 from J, leaving 7 bases between them. Germline loops: CDR1 SNHLY, CDR2 FYNNEI. The CDR3 is 13 residues long. DNA of the CDR3: TGTGCCAGCAGTGAAGGTGGGGGCACTGAAGCTTTCTTT. Translating gives CASSEGGGTEAFF.

The genes are TRBV9 and TRBJ1-2; TRBD1 aligns across 7 bases. Germline V gives CDR1 SGDLS, CDR2 YYNGEE. V shed 4 bases, J shed 5 bases, and the junction held 5 bases outside the gene matches. CDR3 size: 13 residues. CDR3 sequence: CASSRQGEYGYTF. DNA for the CDR3: TGTGCCAGCAGCCGACAGGGAGAGTATGGCTACACCTTC.

V and J are TRBV7-6 and TRBJ2-7, with a weak D call TRBD1 (5 bases). V was shortened by 4 bases and J by 5 bases, with 18 bases between the two germline ends. The CDR3 loop spans 15 amino acids. Germline loops: CDR1 SGHVS, CDR2 FNYEAQ. The DNA of the CDR3 is TGTGCCAGCAGCTATAGAGGCCGACAGATCGACGAGCAGTACTTC. Protein sequence: CASSYRGRQIDEQYF. The full variable domain, with the rest looked up from reference TRBV7-6 and TRBJ2-7, is GAGVSQSPRYKVTKRGQDVALRCDPISGHVSLYWYRQALGQGPEFLTYFNYEAQQDKSGLPNDRFSAERPEGSISTLTIQRTEQRDSAMYRCASSYRGRQIDEQYFGPGTRLTVT.

This rearrangement joins TRBV6-6 to TRBJ1-1; D is unresolved. Germline V gene sequence: CDR1 MNHNY, CDR2 SVGAGI (reference sequence). The CDR3 totals 14 residues. Trimming cost V 2 bases and J 4 bases, with 11 bases left between them. The DNA for the CDR3 is TGTGCCAGCAGTTACAAGGACCGCTTCACTGAAGCTTTCTTT. Encoded protein: CASSYKDRFTEAFF.

The chain has TRBV19 and TRBJ1-1, with D perhaps matching TRBD1 (6 bases). V was shortened by 6 bases and J by 4 bases, with 12 bases between the two germline ends. The CDR3 length is 13 residues. Germline assignment: CDR1 LNHDA and CDR2 SQIVND (reference sequence). The DNA for the CDR3 is TGTGCCAGTAGGGAGGGGGGCGGCACTGAAGCTTTCTTT. Translating gives CASREGGGTEAFF. The whole variable domain, filled in from reference TRBV19 and TRBJ1-1, reads DGGITQSPKYLFRKEGQNVTLSCEQNLNHDAMYWYRQDPGQGLRLIYYSQIVNDFQKGDIAEGYSVSREKKESFPLTVTSAQKNPTAFYLCASREGGGTEAFFGQGTRLTVV.

V gene TRBV5-1 combines with J gene TRBJ2-7; 13 bases are a match to TRBD2. The CDR3 is made up of 16 amino acids. J gave up 5 bases and V 4 bases, and 9 bases lay outside the gene matches. Germline CDR1 reads SGHRS; CDR2 reads YFSETQ. The CDR3 coding sequence is TGCGCCAGCAGCCCGGGACTAGCGGGGCGTCCTAACGAGCAGTACTTC. Translating it yields CASSPGLAGRPNEQYF.

The CDR3 sequence is CASSIGQGRMNEAFF. The DNA of the CDR3 is TGTGCCAGCAGCATCGGACAGGGGAGGATGAACGAAGCTTTCTTT. The rearrangement joins TRBV9 to TRBJ1-1, with 9 bases identical to TRBD1. CDR3 length: 15 amino acids. J was trimmed by 8 bases and V by 4 bases; bases with no gene match: 12. Looked up from germline, CDR1 is SGDLS and CDR2 is YYNGEE.

The rearrangement uses TRBV6-4 and TRBJ2-1; 11 bases match TRBD1. The CDR3 consists of 14 residues. J lost 6 bases, V lost 5 bases, and 3 bases had no gene match. Germline loops: CDR1 MRHNA, CDR2 SNTAGT. The CDR3 bases are TGTGCCAGCAGTCCCGGGACAGGGGGCAATGAGCAGTTCTTC. It encodes CASSPGTGGNEQFF.

The chain has TRBV28 and TRBJ2-2, with no clear D. Germline V gives CDR1 MDHEN, CDR2 SYDVKM. This CDR3 has 12 amino acids. Deletions cut 6 bases from V and 4 bases from J, with 6 bases between. CDR3: CASSQTTGELFF. The CDR3 DNA reads as TGTGCCAGCAGCCAAACCACCGGGGAGCTGTTTTTT.

The CDR3 DNA reads TGTGCCATCAGTGAGTCGAGTCAGAAGGGGCGAGAGACCCAGTACTTC. Translating it yields CAISESSQKGRETQYF. J is TRBJ2-5 and V is TRBV10-3; the D gene is possibly TRBD1 (5 bases). V shed 0 bases and J shed 4 bases, with 15 bases lying between them. Per the germline V gene, CDR1 is ENHRY and CDR2 is SYGVKD. The CDR3 extends over 16 amino acids.

This clone was recorded once. The chain couples TRBV5-4 to TRBJ1-2, with TRBD1 matching 9 bases. Germline values: CDR1 SGHNT, CDR2 YYREEE (reference sequence). This CDR3 has 16 residues. V gave up 2 bases and J gave up 3 bases; unmatched junction bases: 8. This chain's CDR3 is CASSLPGTGSYYGYTF. The CDR3 bases are TGTGCCAGCAGCTTACCCGGGACAGGGTCGTACTATGGCTACACCTTC.